This T cell receptor (beta chain) was identified during a study of shared clonotypes between healthy human individuals. In germline, CDR1 is LGHNA, CDR2 YSLEER. This CDR3 is 14 amino acids long. Trimming removed 2 bases from V and 4 bases from J; junction bases left unmatched: 2. As concerns this clone: Its antigen is as yet unknown.

None of the donors, who were healthy HIV-negative adults, had recently had acute infections or vaccinations. CD4+ cells were split into CD45RA+ naive and CD45RA-negative memory subsets. Findings of the study overall: The study generally estimated greater richness for naive than memory subsets. Between a few donors, naive CD4 clonotypes were shared at a level of about 5.3%.

Clones were read by immunoSEQ multiplex PCR, and TCRdb kept only the in-frame ones, dropping some. The profile covers about 1.1 million clones, with approximately 80% appearing a single time and roughly 0.82% taken by the ten largest. The V and J genes are TRBV4-3 and TRBJ2-7; the match to TRBD2 covers 10 bases. Sequenced material: memory CD4+ T cells from PBMCs. The subset was: CD45RA-negative fraction. This receptor was identified in a man aged 18 to 29 in good health. Some clones in this sample may be carry-over from other donors' samples. The CDR3 DNA is TGCGCCAGCAGCCAACGGACTAGCGGATACGAGCAGTACTTC. Its protein product is CASSQRTSGYEQYF.